Detailed here is one TCR beta chain. There is no known antigen for this receptor. Base qualities are not provided; no much larger clone lies one nucleotide away. In total, 630 or so healthy bone marrow donors made up the cohort. At the time of sampling, all cohort members were nominally healthy, though unrecorded immune exposures were likely present. The donor tested CMV seropositive, placing the donor among the approximately 290 seropositive members of the cohort. Each donor provided a peripheral blood sample, and peripheral blood mononuclear cells were used for TCR beta sequencing. The Qiagen DNeasy Blood Extraction Kit was used to extract genomic DNA from the blood cell samples. This specimen comes from a study of cytomegalovirus exposure and HLA in healthy donors (dated by TCRdb to about 2017). The study in broad terms: In an earlier analysis of 450 to 750 of the donors, less than 350 Gb of sequence data and 117 million unique TCR beta sequences from approximately 180 million T cells were reported. Around 320 gigabases of sequencing data and approximately 85 million unique TCR sequences were included in an early release covering several hundred HLA-typed donors. Among the approximately 400 genotyped donors, about 83% belonged to the genetic ancestry cluster associated with self-reported Caucasian donors. The study aimed to test whether signatures of past pathogen exposure could be identified by cataloging public T cell receptors. The study used immunosequencing to profile the T cell repertoires of several hundred subjects and linked those repertoires to cytomegalovirus serostatus. A separate validation cohort of about 110 different subjects was used in addition to the roughly 620-subject first cohort. The study combined high-throughput TCR immunosequencing, statistical association of individual TCRs with disease status, and machine learning to predict cytomegalovirus infection status. A later analysis re-analyzed previously published TCR beta repertoires from roughly 690 donors and added high-resolution HLA genotyping to study TCR occurrence patterns. The later analysis used no new phenotypic data to find candidate immune exposures, relying instead on TCR beta sequences and their occurrence across donors. To decide whether each TCR beta V gene segment behaved as functional or pseudogenic, an earlier analysis of some 570 of the donors relied on high-throughput TCR beta sequencing. Donor age, sex, ethnicity and CMV serostatus were compiled alongside the repertoire data. A later genetic analysis took genome-wide SNP genotypes for about 60% of the roughly 670 donors and used that subset as a discovery cohort. Every repertoire in the discovery cohort had been generated on one and the same sequencing platform. Class I and class II HLA loci were covered by the typing at four-digit resolution. The number of donors typed differed by locus, with about 629-640 for A, B, C, DRB1 and DQB1, around 500 for DQA1, approximately 570 for DPA1, and some 440 for DPB1. Five DR-DQ haplotypes were handled as single units for association and clustering because linkage in the cohort was strong. Among some 410 genotyped donors of the cohort, an average of 235,054 unique TCR beta nucleotide sequences were sequenced per donor, 15% to 20% of them non-productive.

Library method: the immunoSEQ multiplex PCR assay. For the multiplex PCR, a mixture combining 60 forward primers for TCR Vbeta segments and 13 reverse primers for TCR Jbeta segments was used. Amplification of the CDR3 region of rearranged TCR beta genes was performed with a multiplex PCR assay on genomic DNA. The amplified TCR beta libraries were sequenced on the Illumina HiSeq System as 87-base-pair reads. As for how the authors treated the data: A later analysis tallied tens of millions of unique TCR beta chains across the 550 to 850 repertoires, and about 10 million of those chains were shared by two or more donors. To remove PCR and sequencing errors, raw reads were error-corrected and collapsed into unique sequences using a nearest-neighbor algorithm that merged closely related sequences. V, D and J gene segments were assigned by aligning CDR3 sequences to IMGT reference sequences. For a sequence to be retained, a match of at least six nucleotides was required to both a V gene segment and a J gene segment. A rearrangement was called productive if the CDR3 had no stop codons and remained in frame with V and J, and every other rearrangement was called non-productive. CDR3 was defined according to IMGT convention as the region running from the second conserved V-encoded cysteine to the conserved J-encoded phenylalanine. In an earlier analysis of more than 550 of the donors, sequences lacking an unambiguous match to a single V gene segment were excluded. In an earlier analysis of some 590 of the donors, V segments were called functional above 56.7% productive rearrangements and were called segregating when the between-donor standard deviation exceeded 5%. A statistical classification framework was developed to diagnose cytomegalovirus status using the catalog of TCR beta chain sequences. In a later analysis, V and J genes were assigned by comparing TCR nucleotide sequences against IMGT/GENE-DB human TR gene sequences. A later analysis assigned CDR3 sequences and most-parsimonious VDJ recombination scenarios with the TCRdist pipeline. In a later analysis, each TCR beta chain was defined by its CDR3 amino acid sequence together with its V-gene family, and reads without a unique V-gene family were excluded. As a way to deal with suspected cross-contamination and a sequencing artifact, a later analysis dropped under 600 nucleotide sequences that were highly shared and had low generation probability. In a later analysis, a clonal expansion index for each public chain was calculated from normalized within-repertoire ranks of inferred template counts. In a later analysis, generation probabilities were computed with a VDJ recombination model fitted to out-of-frame rearrangements, and the resulting probabilities were checked against IGoR. Hypergeometric tests were used in a later analysis to score TCR-TCR, TCR-HLA and TCR-CMV co-occurrence, with a repertoire-size bias correction applied to the TCR pairs. A later analysis estimated false discovery rates by permuting HLA or CMV assignments 20 times. A later analysis grouped co-occurring TCRs with DBSCAN, adding TCRdist sequence similarity when clustering within HLA-allele-positive subsets. Repertoires with fewer than 30,000 or more than 120,000 public chains, plus five repertoires with anomalous nucleotide sharing, were excluded from co-occurrence clustering. The clones in this table, taken by TCRdb from immuneACCESS, are in-frame only. Not every clone is retained; where verified, under half of the shortfall comes from an unresolved V gene, and the cause of the rest is unknown. V, J and clone size are taken as reported in that table, and D and trimming were inferred from the DNA itself. The sample table records roughly 150,000 clones; around 68% of these occur just once. The leading ten clones occupy about 10% of the sample.

General conclusions and limits of the study: V-gene and J-gene trimming of TCR beta chains was associated with a missense DCLRE1C variant in a later genetic analysis, and the association was replicated in an independent cohort. The authors suggested that the approach could potentially be extended to other disease states and immunological phenotypes. In a later analysis, HLA-associated TCR beta chains showed more clonal expansion and lower generation probabilities than non-associated chains that were equally common. According to a later analysis, TCR association rates differed among HLA loci, with DRB1 alleles showing the most associated TCRs and HLA-C alleles showing the fewest. The classifier was reported to diagnose cytomegalovirus status with high specificity and sensitivity in both the original cohort and the validation cohort. A few of the identified cytomegalovirus-associated TCR beta chains were confirmed in vitro to be specific for cytomegalovirus antigens. Most CMV-associated TCR beta chains appeared to be HLA-restricted in a later analysis, and the HLA associations seemed to be driven largely by CMV exposure. Because HLA typing was unavailable for some donors at each locus, only the typed subset was used in association tests. A later analysis associated about 17,000 TCR beta sequences with specific HLA alleles at a false discovery rate of 0.05. The study gave a list of over 150 TCR beta chains associated with cytomegalovirus. Only TCR beta chains were sequenced in this cohort, and the absence of alpha or paired-chain data limited detectable features. Several of the top co-occurrence clusters appeared to be linked to parvovirus B19, influenza, CMV and Epstein-Barr virus, according to a later analysis. A further reported finding was that TCR beta sequences accurately predicted the HLA-A and HLA-B alleles for most subjects in the first cohort. The only immune exposure information available for the cohort was CMV serostatus. Most TCR sequences were observed very rarely across donors, whereas some public TCRs were present in many individuals. Because counts were too low, some 16 rarely observed V segments, including chromosome 9 orphons, were excluded from the earlier analysis of 500 to 700 of the donors. Sequencing depth was assumed to be roughly uniform across donors in the presence/absence analyses, though that assumption may not hold. Strong co-occurrence of HLA alleles, especially DR and DQ, made assigning TCR associations to individual alleles difficult. The sequencing pipeline was judged likely to have produced a cluster of highly shared sequence variants as a technical artifact. According to a later genetic analysis, donors in an Asian-associated ancestry cluster had fewer N-insertions in productive TCRs than the approximately 670-donor mean. Linkage disequilibrium might explain the correlated functional status among segregating V segments, but an unknown experimental factor could not be excluded. In an earlier analysis of more than 500 of the donors, most TCR beta V segments appeared in productive rearrangements about 90% or about 30% of the time, broadly matching IMGT annotations.

Sequenced sample: PBMCs. The receptor comes from a man aged 25-40 years in good health and CMV-seropositive.

The DNA is as follows: TGTGCCAGCAGTTTCCTCGCAGGTGGGGGGTACGAGCAGTACTTC. Translated, it gives CASSFLAGGGYEQYF. This chain joins TRBV27 to TRBJ2-7; a weak D assignment points to TRBD2 (6 bases agree). The CDR3, cysteine through phenylalanine, is 15 amino acids long. Only CDR3 DNA remains: 45 bases, in frame from the first base. Trimming at the junction amounts to 3 bases on V and 4 bases on J, and the germline ends lie 16 bases apart. CDR1 and CDR2, per the germline V gene (reference sequence), are MNHEY and SMNVEV.